The source of this T cell receptor beta chain is a study of early T cells in non-severe SARS-CoV-2 infection (dated by TCRdb to the early 2020s). Some background on the complete study: TCR sequencing used bulk RNA from unsorted whole blood, so alpha and beta chains could not be paired.

This clonotype was detected ten times or more. The antigen it binds to is not known. Base qualities are missing; no much larger clone stands one base away. The study was a case-control design nested within a healthcare worker cohort in London, UK, with weekly nasopharyngeal swab PCR tests and blood sampling. Healthcare workers were enrolled in the week of the UK lockdown, from 23 to 31 March 2020, and were followed every week for up to about 16 weeks. The library came from 5' RACE. TCRdb shows the sequencer as NextSeq 500. The TCR library protocol attached unique molecular identifiers to individual cDNA molecules to correct for sequencing error and PCR bias. Both TCR alpha and beta chains were sequenced, and tight co-correlation was observed between alpha and beta sequence abundances in each sample. As for how the authors treated the data: V gene, J gene and CDR3 annotation of TCR sequences was performed with Decombinator V4. TCRs were defined as expanded if a significant change between any two time points was detected under a Poisson model with p below 0.0001. TCR abundances were normalised to the total number of TCRs sequenced in each sample and reported as counts per million. VDJdb, accessed on 1 November 2021, was searched for TCRs annotated for CMV, EBV and SARS-CoV-2, and TCRs annotated for more than one antigen were excluded. The public reads were reanalyzed by TCRdb: fastp trimming at Q25, MiXCR alignment, in-frame beta chains only. Entries are consolidated by CDR3 protein sequence, retaining the most common genes and DNA. These V and J calls are TCRdb output, not the study's own analysis. The sample includes approximately 63,000 distinct CDR3 sequences, with approximately 6% observed a single time. The ten largest account for 3% to 4% of the sample.

The investigation overall reported the following: VDJdb matching was skewed toward anti-spike CD8 responses and likely underestimated virus-specific expansions, missing private and CD4 specificities.

The TCR comes from an adult who was a healthcare worker with PCR-confirmed SARS-CoV-2 infection or an uninfected control (not recorded which). This material consisted of whole blood, taken at baseline.

At the DNA level, the sequence is TGCGCCAGCAGCCAAGATTGGCTAGCGGGAGCCCACGAGCAGTACTTC. Translated, this is CASSQDWLAGAHEQYF. Recombination connected TRBV4-3 to TRBJ2-7; the central 10 bases match TRBD2. Its CDR3 holds 16 amino acids, cysteine through phenylalanine. Kept here is only the CDR3 DNA, which spans 48 bases and is read in frame from base 1. Germline trimming amounts to 0 bases on V and 5 bases on J, with 7 as the count of junction bases outside the gene matches. Via the germline V gene, CDR1 is LGHNA and CDR2 YSLEER.